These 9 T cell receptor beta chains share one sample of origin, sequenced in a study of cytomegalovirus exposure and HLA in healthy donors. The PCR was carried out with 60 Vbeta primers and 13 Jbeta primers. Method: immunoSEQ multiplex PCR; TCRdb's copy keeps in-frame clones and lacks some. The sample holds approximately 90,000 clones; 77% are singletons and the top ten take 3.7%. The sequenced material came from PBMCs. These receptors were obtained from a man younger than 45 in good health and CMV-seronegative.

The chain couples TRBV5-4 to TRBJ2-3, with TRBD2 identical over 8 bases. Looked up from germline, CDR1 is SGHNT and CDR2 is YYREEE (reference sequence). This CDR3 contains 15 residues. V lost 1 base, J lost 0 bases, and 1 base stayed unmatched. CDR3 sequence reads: CASSLLAGSTDTQYF. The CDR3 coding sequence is TGTGCCAGCAGCTTGTTAGCGGGGAGCACAGATACGCAGTATTTT. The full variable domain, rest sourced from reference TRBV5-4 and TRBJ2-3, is ETGVTQSPTHLIKTRGQQVTLRCSSQSGHNTVSWYQQALGQGPQFIFQYYREEENGRGNFPPRFSGLQFPNYSSELNVNALELDDSALYLCASSLLAGSTDTQYFGPGTRLTVL.

The CDR3 is CASSPIGRGVSSYNEQFF. Here the CDR3 DNA reads TGTGCCAGCTCACCAATCGGGAGGGGCGTGAGCTCCTACAATGAGCAGTTCTTC. J is TRBJ2-1 and V is TRBV18, with TRBD2 matching 8 bases. Per the germline V gene, CDR1 is KGHSH and CDR2 is LQKENI. The junction had 9 bases not matched to a gene; V was cut back by 2 bases and J by 0 bases. The CDR3 spans 18 residues. Filled out from reference TRBV18 and TRBJ2-1, the complete variable domain reads NAGVMQNPRHLVRRRGQEARLRCSPMKGHSHVYWYRQLPEEGLKFMVYLQKENIIDESGMPKERFSAEFPKEGPSILRIQQVVRGDSAAYFCASSPIGRGVSSYNEQFFGPGTRLTVL.

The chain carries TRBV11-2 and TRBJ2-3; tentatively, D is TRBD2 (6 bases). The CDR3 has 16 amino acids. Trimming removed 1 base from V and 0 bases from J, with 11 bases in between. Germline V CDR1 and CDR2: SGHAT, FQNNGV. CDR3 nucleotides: TGTGCCAGCAGCTTAGGTAGTGGGACTAGCACAGATACGCAGTATTTT. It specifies CASSLGSGTSTDTQYF.

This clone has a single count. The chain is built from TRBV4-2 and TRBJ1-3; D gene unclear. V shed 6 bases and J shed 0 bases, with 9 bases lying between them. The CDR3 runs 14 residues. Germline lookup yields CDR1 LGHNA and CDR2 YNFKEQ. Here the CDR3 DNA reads TGTGCCAGCAGTGACGCAGGCTCTGGAAACACCATATATTTT. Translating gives CASSDAGSGNTIYF.

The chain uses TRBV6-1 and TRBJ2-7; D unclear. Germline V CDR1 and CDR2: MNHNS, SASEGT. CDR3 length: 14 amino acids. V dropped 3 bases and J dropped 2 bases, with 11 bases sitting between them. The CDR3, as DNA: TGTGCCAGCAGTGACAGGTTAAAAACCTACGAGCAGTACTTC. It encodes CASSDRLKTYEQYF.

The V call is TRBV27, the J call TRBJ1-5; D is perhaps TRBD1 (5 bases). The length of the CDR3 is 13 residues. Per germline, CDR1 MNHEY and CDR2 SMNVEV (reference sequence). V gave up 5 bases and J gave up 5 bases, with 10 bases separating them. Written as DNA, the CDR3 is TGTGCCAGCAGTCCAGGGTGGGATCAGCCCCAGCATTTT. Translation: CASSPGWDQPQHF.

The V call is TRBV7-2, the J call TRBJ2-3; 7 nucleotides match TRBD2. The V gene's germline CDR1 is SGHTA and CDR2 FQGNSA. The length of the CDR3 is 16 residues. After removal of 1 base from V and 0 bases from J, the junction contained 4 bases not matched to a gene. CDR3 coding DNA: TGTGCCAGCAGCTTAGGGACTAGAACTAGCACAGATACGCAGTATTTT. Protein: CASSLGTRTSTDTQYF.

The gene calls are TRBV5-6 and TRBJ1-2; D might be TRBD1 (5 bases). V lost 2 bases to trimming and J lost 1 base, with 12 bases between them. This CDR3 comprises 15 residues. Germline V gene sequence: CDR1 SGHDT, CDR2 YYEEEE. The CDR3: CASSFATGVNYGYTF. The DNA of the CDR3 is TGTGCCAGCAGCTTCGCAACAGGTGTTAACTATGGCTACACCTTC.

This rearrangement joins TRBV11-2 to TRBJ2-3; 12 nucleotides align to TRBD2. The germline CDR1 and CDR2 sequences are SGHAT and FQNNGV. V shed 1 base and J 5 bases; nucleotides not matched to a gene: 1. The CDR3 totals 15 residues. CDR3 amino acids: CASSLVLAGGDTQYF. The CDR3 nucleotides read TGTGCCAGCAGCTTAGTACTAGCGGGAGGAGATACGCAGTATTTT.